This is a list of T cell receptor beta chains from one sample in a study of T-cell memory formation after mild COVID-19. In TCRdb, the 5' RACE reads were re-called with MiXCR into one record per CDR3 protein. Here the sample spans 85,000 to 120,000 distinct CDR3 sequences, about 17% being singletons. The sequencing input was PBMCs or a T cell subset sorted from them (not recorded which). The source of these receptors is an adult woman who had mild COVID-19 (a few samples of this study predate the infection). Cell type and time point are not known. Both conserved end residues are part of each CDR3. A D gene is named only where the DNA matches it firmly. The size entry is marked missing in some rows and otherwise reads once, few, many or a size class.

clone_size d_call j_call v_call cdr3_aa cdr3_nt
few NA TRBJ1-1 TRBV27 CASSLSGWTEAFF TGTGCCAGCAGTTTATCGGGCTGGACTGAAGCTTTCTTT
NA NA TRBJ1-6 TRBV12-3/TRBV12-4 CASSSRILTLHF TGTGCCAGCAGTTCACGGATTCTCACCCTCCACTTT
few TRBD1 TRBJ2-2 TRBV30 CAWSVPGTDTGELFF TGTGCCTGGAGTGTTCCGGGGACAGACACCGGGGAGCTGTTTTTT
NA NA TRBJ2-7 TRBV4-1 CASSQGWTREDYEQYF TGCGCCAGCAGCCAAGGTTGGACCAGGGAGGACTACGAGCAGTACTTC
NA TRBD1 TRBJ2-7 TRBV10-3 CAISHGTATYEQYF TGTGCCATCAGTCACGGGACAGCTACCTACGAGCAGTACTTC
NA NA TRBJ2-5 TRBV7-9 CASSLGVIRDSAGLLGETQYF TGTGCCAGCAGCTTAGGGGTGATTCGGGACTCCGCAGGACTATTAGGCGAGACCCAGTACTTC
few NA TRBJ2-4 TRBV4-3 CASSQFLAKNIQYF TGCGCCAGCAGCCAATTTCTAGCCAAAAACATTCAGTACTTC
NA NA TRBJ2-7 TRBV5-4 CASSFRTSYEQYF TGTGCCAGCAGCTTCAGGACCTCCTACGAGCAGTACTTC
few NA TRBJ1-1 TRBV19 CASSIILGFLGTEAFF TGTGCCAGTAGTATAATTCTCGGATTCTTGGGCACTGAAGCTTTCTTT
NA NA TRBJ1-5 TRBV27 CASSLLSNQPQHF TGTGCCAGCAGTTTACTGAGCAATCAGCCCCAGCATTTT
NA NA TRBJ1-1 TRBV4-1 CASSQDGGGPFNTEAFF TGCGCCAGCAGCCAAGATGGGGGGGGCCCATTTAACACTGAAGCTTTCTTT
few NA TRBJ1-2 TRBV30 CAWSATGYGYTF TGTGCCTGGAGCGCAACAGGATATGGCTACACCTTC
NA NA TRBJ2-1 TRBV24-1 CATSDKGYEQFF TGTGCCACCAGTGATAAGGGGTATGAGCAGTTCTTC
NA TRBD2 TRBJ2-1 TRBV6-6 CASSPSGGSSYNEQFF TGTGCCAGCAGTCCTAGCGGGGGGAGCTCCTACAATGAGCAGTTCTTC
few NA TRBJ1-4 TRBV15 CATSRDLAKPTTNEKLFF TGTGCCACCAGCAGAGATCTTGCCAAGCCCACAACTAATGAAAAACTGTTTTTT
NA NA TRBJ1-2 TRBV15 CATSRDLAAENYGYTF TGTGCCACCAGCAGAGATTTGGCAGCCGAGAACTATGGCTACACCTTC
few NA TRBJ2-3 TRBV7-9 CASSLVREPTQYF TGTGCCAGCAGCTTAGTACGGGAGCCTACGCAGTATTTT
NA TRBD1 TRBJ2-7 TRBV12-3/TRBV12-4 CASATPGTGHHEQYF TGTGCCAGCGCCACCCCCGGGACAGGGCACCACGAGCAGTACTTC
NA NA TRBJ1-5 TRBV4-1 CASSQVGGGNQPQHF TGCGCCAGCAGCCAAGTGGGGGGGGGCAATCAGCCCCAGCATTTT
few TRBD2 TRBJ2-1 TRBV6-5 CASSYSTSGSHNEQFF TGTGCCAGCAGTTACTCGACTAGCGGGAGCCACAATGAGCAGTTCTTC
few TRBD2 TRBJ2-7 TRBV5-5 CASSLRDYSYEQYF TGTGCCAGCAGCCTGAGGGACTACTCCTACGAGCAGTACTTC
many NA TRBJ2-3 TRBV15 CATSRDGDTQYF TGTGCCACCAGCAGAGATGGGGATACGCAGTATTTT